This TCR beta chain was sequenced during a study of blood T cell repertoires in COVID-19. Across the study: Material from acute and convalescent COVID-19 was sourced from the United States, Italy and Spain.

Produced via immunoSEQ multiplex PCR; TCRdb's table is partial and in-frame only. The repertoire holds fewer than 350,000 clones, with 90% as singletons. Germline CDR1 MNHNS, CDR2 SASEGT. The CDR3 is 16 amino acids. V lost 1 base, J lost 7 bases, and 8 bases stayed unmatched. The rearrangement links TRBV6-1 to TRBJ2-1, with TRBD2 identical over 9 bases. This clonotype was sampled from a woman between 18 and 29 years old with acute COVID-19. Sequenced material: PBMCs or T cells enriched from blood (not recorded which). The CDR3 protein is CASSEVAGGPRNEQFF. CDR3 nucleotide sequence: TGTGCCAGCAGTGAAGTGGCGGGAGGGCCGAGGAATGAGCAGTTCTTC.